The rows below give T cell receptor beta chains drawn from one sample of a study of regulatory dendritic cells for organ transplantation. TCRdb keeps only in-frame clones here, not all; method: immunoSEQ multiplex PCR. The data contain roughly 30,000 clones, 82% of them singletons. The sample consisted of naive CD8+ T cells from blood. The receptor source for this set is a human donor in good health. The CDR3 runs from the conserved cysteine through the conserved F or W. A D gene is named only where the DNA matches it firmly. Size is omitted from some rows. Given values are once, few, many or a class for expanded clones.

d_call | j_call | clone_size | v_call | cdr3_aa | cdr3_nt
- | TRBJ1-1 | - | TRBV4-3 | CASSQDISNTEAFF | TGCGCCAGCAGCCAAGACATTTCGAACACTGAAGCTTTCTTT
TRBD2 | TRBJ2-3 | once | TRBV7-2 | CASSFSGTSRTDTQYF | TGTGCCAGCAGCTTCTCCGGGACTAGTCGCACAGATACGCAGTATTTT
TRBD1 | TRBJ2-5 | - | TRBV4-1 | CASSRRQGEGQETQYF | TGCGCCAGCAGCCGACGACAGGGAGAGGGCCAAGAGACCCAGTACTTC
TRBD1 | TRBJ1-2 | - | TRBV9 | CASSVGQGNYGYTF | TGTGCCAGCAGCGTGGGACAGGGAAACTATGGCTACACCTTC
TRBD1 | TRBJ2-7 | - | TRBV2 | CASRKGQNSYEQYF | TGTGCCAGCAGAAAGGGACAGAACTCCTACGAGCAGTACTTC
- | TRBJ1-6 | - | TRBV25-1 | CASSDRTATNSPLHF | TGTGCCAGCAGTGATCGGACAGCTACTAATTCACCCCTCCACTTT
TRBD2 | TRBJ2-1 | once | TRBV7-9 | CASSPRSGATYNEQFF | TGTGCCAGCAGCCCCCGTAGCGGGGCAACCTACAATGAGCAGTTCTTC
- | TRBJ2-7 | - | TRBV7-9 | CASSSLSYEQYF | TGTGCCAGCAGCTCCCTCTCCTACGAGCAGTACTTC
- | TRBJ2-7 | - | TRBV7-9 | CASSNGAGAEQYF | TGTGCCAGCAGCAATGGTGCGGGGGCCGAGCAGTACTTC
TRBD1 | TRBJ2-5 | - | TRBV6-5 | CASRADRDQETQYF | TGTGCCAGCAGGGCGGACAGGGACCAAGAGACCCAGTACTTC
- | TRBJ1-5 | - | TRBV15 | CATSSGDSNQPQHF | TGTGCCACCAGCAGCGGAGATAGCAATCAGCCCCAGCATTTT
TRBD2 | TRBJ2-1 | - | TRBV5-1 | CASSPSGEGNEQFF | TGCGCCAGCAGCCCTAGCGGGGAGGGCAATGAGCAGTTCTTC
TRBD2 | TRBJ2-5 | once | TRBV27 | CASSLGRGEETQYF | TGTGCCAGCAGCCTAGGGCGGGGGGAAGAGACCCAGTACTTC
TRBD1 | TRBJ1-2 | - | TRBV6-5 | CASSGQGEGYTF | TGTGCCAGCAGTGGACAGGGGGAAGGCTACACCTTC
- | TRBJ2-3 | - | TRBV29-1 | CSVEGQGFKGTQYF | TGCAGCGTTGAAGGGCAGGGGTTCAAGGGTACGCAGTATTTT
- | TRBJ2-1 | few | TRBV7-9 | CASSPVAGLANEQFF | TGTGCCAGCAGCCCCGTGGCAGGGCTGGCCAATGAGCAGTTCTTC
- | TRBJ2-1 | - | TRBV11-2 | CASSLGDTGYNEQFF | TGTGCCAGCAGCTTAGGGGACACGGGTTACAATGAGCAGTTCTTC
- | TRBJ2-1 | - | TRBV9 | CASSAPGAPYNEQFF | TGTGCCAGCAGCGCCCCAGGGGCTCCATACAATGAGCAGTTCTTC
TRBD1 | TRBJ2-7 | - | TRBV27 | CASSWGTGVRYEQYF | TGTGCCAGCAGTTGGGGGACAGGGGTCCGCTACGAGCAGTACTTC
- | TRBJ2-2 | - | TRBV6-5 | CASNKERTGELFF | TGTGCCAGCAATAAGGAGAGAACCGGGGAGCTGTTTTTT
TRBD2 | TRBJ2-1 | - | TRBV27 | CASSLSGGGRQFF | TGTGCCAGCAGTTTATCAGGCGGGGGGCGGCAGTTCTTC
TRBD1 | TRBJ2-7 | once | TRBV13 | CASSTEGGQGAYEQYF | TGTGCCAGCAGCACCGAGGGGGGACAGGGGGCCTACGAGCAGTACTTC
TRBD1 | TRBJ2-6 | - | TRBV4-2 | CASSWDRVLSGANVLTF | TGTGCCAGCAGTTGGGACAGGGTCCTCTCTGGGGCCAACGTCCTGACTTTC
TRBD1 | TRBJ2-1 | - | TRBV7-9 | CASSLTGTVNEQFF | TGTGCCAGCAGCTTGACAGGGACAGTAAATGAGCAGTTCTTC
TRBD1 | TRBJ2-7 | - | TRBV7-9 | CASSDPTTGNGSYEQYF | TGTGCCAGCAGCGACCCGACGACAGGGAATGGGTCCTACGAGCAGTACTTC
TRBD2 | TRBJ2-1 | - | TRBV19 | CASSMGLEVFF | TGTGCCAGTAGTATGGGACTAGAGGTGTTCTTC
TRBD2 | TRBJ2-3 | - | TRBV11-2 | CASSLGLAGALSTDTQYF | TGTGCCAGCAGCTTGGGACTAGCGGGGGCTCTTAGCACAGATACGCAGTATTTT
TRBD2 | TRBJ2-1 | - | TRBV10-3 | CAISENERGAGEQFF | TGTGCCATCAGTGAGAACGAGCGGGGGGCTGGTGAGCAGTTCTTC
- | TRBJ2-3 | - | TRBV5-1 | CASSGMPGSTDTQYF | TGCGCCAGCAGCGGAATGCCGGGGAGCACAGATACGCAGTATTTT
TRBD1 | TRBJ1-1 | - | TRBV19 | CASSSYGQGSTEAFF | TGTGCCAGTAGTAGTTACGGACAGGGGAGCACTGAAGCTTTCTTT
- | TRBJ2-1 | - | TRBV19 | CASSIGAGLVYNEQFF | TGTGCCAGTAGTATAGGGGCGGGACTTGTCTACAATGAGCAGTTCTTC
- | TRBJ1-2 | - | TRBV19 | CASTAGVYGYTF | TGTGCCAGTACTGCAGGCGTGTATGGCTACACCTTC
- | TRBJ2-2 | - | TRBV9 | CASSANTGELFF | TGTGCCAGCAGCGCAAACACCGGGGAGCTGTTTTTT
- | TRBJ1-5 | - | TRBV7-8 | CASSLLSSNQPQHF | TGTGCCAGCAGCTTACTTAGTAGCAATCAGCCCCAGCATTTT
TRBD1 | TRBJ2-1 | - | TRBV10-3 | CAISERTGDNEQFF | TGTGCCATCAGTGAGAGGACAGGGGACAATGAGCAGTTCTTC
- | TRBJ1-2 | - | TRBV4-1 | CASSQEGAGANYGYTF | TGCGCCAGCAGCCAAGAAGGGGCAGGGGCGAACTATGGCTACACCTTC
TRBD2 | TRBJ2-5 | - | TRBV5-8 | CASSSAGAHQETQYF | TGTGCCAGCAGCTCAGCGGGGGCCCACCAAGAGACCCAGTACTTC
TRBD1 | TRBJ2-5 | - | TRBV11-3 | CASSSLTGGTQETQYF | TGTGCCAGCAGCTCCCTGACAGGGGGCACCCAAGAGACCCAGTACTTC
- | TRBJ1-6 | - | TRBV5-6 | CASSVEPGTLNSPLHF | TGTGCCAGCAGCGTTGAACCCGGGACACTAAATTCACCCCTCCACTTT
TRBD1 | TRBJ1-2 | - | TRBV9 | CASSVGTGTAGYGYTF | TGTGCCAGCAGCGTTGGGACAGGGACCGCGGGGTATGGCTACACCTTC
- | TRBJ1-2 | - | TRBV27 | CASTPGGGGYGYTF | TGTGCCAGCACCCCGGGGGGGGGCGGCTATGGCTACACCTTC
TRBD1 | TRBJ2-7 | - | TRBV13 | CASSIGTGGYEQYF | TGTGCCAGCAGCATTGGGACAGGCGGCTACGAGCAGTACTTC
- | TRBJ1-3 | - | TRBV9 | CASSVYRDSGNTIYF | TGTGCCAGCAGCGTATACAGAGACTCTGGAAACACCATATATTTT
TRBD1 | TRBJ1-2 | - | TRBV27 | CASSHDRVANYGYTF | TGTGCCAGCAGTCACGACAGGGTAGCTAACTATGGCTACACCTTC
TRBD2 | TRBJ2-2 | - | TRBV7-3 | CASSLNGGAAGELFF | TGTGCCAGCAGCTTAAACGGGGGGGCAGCCGGGGAGCTGTTTTTT
- | TRBJ1-1 | - | TRBV7-2 | CASTDTGLSNTEAFF | TGTGCCAGTACCGACACGGGACTCTCGAACACTGAAGCTTTCTTT
- | TRBJ1-1 | few | TRBV14 | CASSQDLGAMNTEAFF | TGTGCCAGCAGCCAAGATTTGGGGGCAATGAACACTGAAGCTTTCTTT
- | TRBJ2-3 | - | TRBV15 | CATSIPLTRSQGTDTQYF | TGTGCCACCAGCATACCTTTAACGAGGTCTCAAGGCACAGATACGCAGTATTTT
TRBD2 | TRBJ2-3 | - | TRBV5-1 | CASSPGAAGGGNTQYF | TGCGCCAGCAGCCCTGGTGCAGCGGGGGGCGGAAATACGCAGTATTTT
TRBD1 | TRBJ2-1 | - | TRBV27 | CASSFRVRTGKYEQFF | TGTGCCAGCAGTTTTCGGGTTAGGACAGGGAAATATGAGCAGTTCTTC
TRBD2 | TRBJ2-1 | - | TRBV9 | CASSVPLAGSNEQFF | TGTGCCAGCAGCGTCCCCCTAGCGGGGAGCAATGAGCAGTTCTTC
TRBD1 | TRBJ1-2 | few | TRBV13 | CASSPTRTGGWYGYTF | TGTGCCAGCAGCCCTACCAGGACAGGGGGCTGGTATGGCTACACCTTC